A selection of T cell receptor beta chains follows, all from one sample in a study of radiation and T cells in renal cell carcinoma. Some clones are missing from TCRdb's copy, which holds only in-frame ones; the method was immunoSEQ multiplex PCR. The sample contains some 76,000 clones, over 80% of which appear only once. The input for sequencing was blood, taken from a patient whose treatment included radiotherapy and nephrectomy. Receptor source: a man in his sixties with renal cell carcinoma. CDR3s include the opening cysteine and the closing phenylalanine or tryptophan. The D gene is left open where the match is weak. The size of a clone is reported for some rows only, either as once, few or many, or as a class for expanded clones.

NA,once,TRBJ1-5,TRBV7-2,CASSGTSPNQPQHF,TGTGCCAGCAGTGGGACGTCCCCCAATCAGCCCCAGCATTTT
TRBD1,NA,TRBJ2-2,TRBV6-1,CASTRTGPNTGELFF,TGTGCCAGCACCCGGACAGGGCCGAACACCGGGGAGCTGTTTTTT
TRBD1,NA,TRBJ2-3,TRBV23-1,CASSQSNGTGTDTQYF,TGCGCCAGCAGTCAATCGAACGGGACAGGGACAGATACGCAGTATTTT
TRBD2,NA,TRBJ2-1,TRBV5-1,CASSLVLAGGPPYNEQFF,TGCGCCAGCAGCTTGGTTCTAGCGGGAGGGCCCCCATACAATGAGCAGTTCTTC
NA,once,TRBJ2-5,TRBV19,CASSIGPRETQYF,TGTGCCAGTAGTATCGGCCCGCGAGAGACCCAGTACTTC
NA,NA,TRBJ2-7,TRBV5-1,CASSLISSSYEQYF,TGCGCCAGCAGCTTGATCAGCAGCTCCTACGAGCAGTACTTC
TRBD2,NA,TRBJ2-1,TRBV10-1,CASSDPAGDQTNEQFF,TGCGCCAGCAGTGATCCAGCGGGAGATCAAACCAATGAGCAGTTCTTC
NA,NA,TRBJ2-3,TRBV2,CASSEVSSTDTQYF,TGTGCCAGCAGTGAAGTTTCTAGCACAGATACGCAGTATTTT
NA,NA,TRBJ2-5,TRBV7-6,CASSLDRWETQYF,TGTGCCAGCAGCTTAGATCGGTGGGAGACCCAGTACTTC
TRBD2,NA,TRBJ2-1,TRBV7-9,CASSFSLAGYNEQFF,TGTGCCAGCAGCTTTTCACTAGCGGGATACAATGAGCAGTTCTTC
TRBD2,NA,TRBJ2-7,TRBV5-1,CASSSGLAGHPYEQYF,TGCGCCAGCAGCTCTGGACTAGCGGGCCACCCCTACGAGCAGTACTTC
NA,once,TRBJ2-3,TRBV2,CASSVLPTDTQYF,TGTGCCAGCAGTGTACTGCCCACAGATACGCAGTATTTT
NA,NA,TRBJ1-2,TRBV4-3,CASSQRRTGIYGYTF,TGCGCCAGCAGCCAACGGCGCACGGGGATCTATGGCTACACCTTC
NA,few,TRBJ1-2,TRBV25-1,CASKAGDGYTF,TGTGCCAGCAAGGCAGGGGATGGCTACACCTTC
NA,NA,TRBJ2-1,TRBV7-2,CASSLSGQYNEQFF,TGTGCCAGCAGCCTTAGTGGACAGTACAATGAGCAGTTCTTC
NA,NA,TRBJ2-7,TRBV27,CASSRGDGSLYYEQYF,TGTGCCAGCAGTCGAGGGGACGGGTCCCTCTACTACGAGCAGTACTTC
TRBD2,NA,TRBJ2-7,TRBV18,CASSPPTSGSYEQYF,TGTGCCAGCTCACCACCGACTAGCGGATCTTACGAGCAGTACTTC
NA,NA,TRBJ2-2,TRBV11-2,CASSHNREHRGTLF,TGTGCCAGCAGCCATAACAGGGAACACCGGGGAACACTTTTT
TRBD1,NA,TRBJ1-2,TRBV28,CASSLDRENGYTF,TGTGCCAGCAGTCTCGACAGGGAGAATGGCTACACCTTC
NA,NA,TRBJ2-3,TRBV14,CASSQGSFAADTQYF,TGTGCCAGCAGCCAAGGGTCGTTTGCCGCAGATACGCAGTATTTT
NA,NA,TRBJ2-7,TRBV5-1,CASSLNLATDGGIAFYEQYF,TGCGCCAGCAGCTTGAATCTTGCTACCGATGGGGGGATAGCCTTCTACGAGCAGTACTTC
NA,NA,TRBJ2-1,TRBV18,CASSPRGRNEQFF,TGTGCCAGCTCACCGAGGGGGAGGAATGAGCAGTTCTTC
NA,once,TRBJ2-1,TRBV6-5,CASSYLREEPNEQFF,TGTGCCAGCAGTTACCTGCGGGAAGAACCAAATGAGCAGTTCTTC
NA,once,TRBJ1-4,TRBV28,CASSLQTLNEKLFF,TGTGCCAGCAGTTTACAAACACTTAATGAAAAACTGTTTTTT
NA,NA,TRBJ1-6,TRBV6-6,CASSYSVGSRGSPLHF,TGTGCCAGCAGTTACTCAGTCGGGTCGAGGGGTTCACCCCTCCACTTT
TRBD1,NA,TRBJ2-7,TRBV10-1,CASSYRGYEQYF,TGCGCCAGCAGTTACAGGGGATACGAGCAGTACTTC
NA,NA,TRBJ2-5,TRBV7-9,CATRDGRETQYF,TGTGCCACCCGGGACGGCCGGGAGACCCAGTACTTC
TRBD1,NA,TRBJ1-5,TRBV4-1,CASSQDLGSTGGQPQHF,TGCGCCAGCAGCCAAGATTTAGGCTCGACAGGGGGTCAGCCCCAGCATTTT